Presented here are 24 T cell receptor beta chains from one specimen sequenced in a study of cytomegalovirus exposure and HLA in healthy donors. PCR employed 60 Vbeta and 13 Jbeta primers. TCRdb's copy holds only in-frame clones and misses some; the assay was immunoSEQ multiplex PCR. The sample contains around 150,000 clones, 65% to 85% of which appear only once. The specimen was PBMCs. Receptor source: a woman aged 50 to 65 in good health and CMV-seropositive.

The chain uses TRBV29-1 and TRBJ2-3; D is possibly TRBD1 (6 bases). V was pared by 4 bases and J by 5 bases, with 16 bases between. The CDR3 is 14 amino acids. Germline assignment: CDR1 SQVTM and CDR2 ANQGSEA. The CDR3 DNA sequence: TGCAGCGTTGCCCCGACAGGCTCTGGAGATACGCAGTATTTT. It codes for CSVAPTGSGDTQYF.

This clone was picked up one time. The rearrangement joins TRBV18 to TRBJ2-7; 9 bases are shared with TRBD1. This CDR3 spans 15 amino acids. V was clipped by 6 bases and J by 3 bases; unmatched bases: 9. Germline CDR1 is KGHSH and CDR2 is LQKENI. CDR3 coding DNA: TGTGCCAGCTCCCAGAGCAGGGACAGGGTCTACGAGCAGTACTTC. Amino acid sequence: CASSQSRDRVYEQYF.

The chain couples TRBV5-1 to TRBJ2-6; D perhaps matches TRBD1 (5 bases). Germline lookup yields CDR1 SGHRS and CDR2 YFSETQ. This CDR3 contains 14 residues. Deletions cut 4 bases from V and 4 bases from J, with 9 bases between. Written as DNA, the CDR3 is TGCGCCAGCAGCAAGGGGTCCGGGGCCAACGTCCTGACTTTC. Protein: CASSKGSGANVLTF.

The rearrangement links TRBV18 to TRBJ1-1; no definite D call. This CDR3 comprises 14 residues. Trimming shortened V by 3 bases and J by 1 base, and 9 bases separated the two germline ends. CDR1 is KGHSH and CDR2 is LQKENI in the germline V gene. The CDR3 spells CASSPLQTNTEAFF. The CDR3, as DNA: TGTGCCAGCTCACCTCTACAGACGAACACTGAAGCTTTCTTT. Variable domain in full (rest from reference TRBV18 and TRBJ1-1): NAGVMQNPRHLVRRRGQEARLRCSPMKGHSHVYWYRQLPEEGLKFMVYLQKENIIDESGMPKERFSAEFPKEGPSILRIQQVVRGDSAAYFCASSPLQTNTEAFFGQGTRLTVV.

The chain has TRBV5-1 and TRBJ2-3, with TRBD1 identical over 7 bases. This CDR3 has 15 residues. The V gene end was trimmed by 5 bases and the J gene end by 8 bases; junction bases not matched to a gene: 14. Germline loops: CDR1 SGHRS, CDR2 YFSETQ. This chain's CDR3 is CASSSTGPGHGTQYF. The CDR3 coding sequence is TGCGCCAGCAGTTCGACAGGGCCAGGTCACGGTACGCAGTATTTT. Variable domain in full (rest from reference TRBV5-1 and TRBJ2-3): KAGVTQTPRYLIKTRGQQVTLSCSPISGHRSVSWYQQTPGQGLQFLFEYFSETQRNKGNFPGRFSGRQFSNSRSEMNVSTLELGDSALYLCASSSTGPGHGTQYFGPGTRLTVL.

V is TRBV29-1 and J is TRBJ2-1; a possible D gene is TRBD1 (6 bases). The CDR3 extends over 11 amino acids. The germline gives CDR1 SQVTM, CDR2 ANQGSEA. Between the trimmed V and J ends, which lost 5 bases and 4 bases, there was a span of 6 bases. The CDR3 loop is CSVQGYNEQFF. The CDR3 coding sequence is TGCAGCGTTCAGGGGTACAATGAGCAGTTCTTC.

The J gene is TRBJ2-3, the V gene TRBV5-6; 8 bases are shared with TRBD1. Germline CDR1 reads SGHDT; CDR2 reads YYEEEE. The CDR3 is 16 amino acids. Trimming removed 2 bases from V and 6 bases from J; junction bases left unmatched: 11. The DNA for the CDR3 is TGTGCCAGCAGCTTCCGGACAGGGAATCTTTGGGATACGCAGTATTTT. Amino acid sequence: CASSFRTGNLWDTQYF.

This chain joins TRBV27 and TRBJ1-4; tentative D call: TRBD1 (5 bases). There are 14 residues in the CDR3. Trimming took 2 bases from V and 14 from J, leaving 18 bases between them. The germline V gene encodes CDR1 MNHEY and CDR2 SMNVEV (reference sequence). Here the CDR3 DNA reads TGTGCCAGCAGTTTAAGTGGGGGGGGTTCAGTCCTGTTTTTT. Translation: CASSLSGGGSVLFF.

This clone appeared once. This chain uses TRBV27 with TRBJ2-1; D is possibly TRBD1 (7 bases). Germline assignment: CDR1 MNHEY and CDR2 SMNVEV (reference sequence). CDR3 length: 15 residues. V dropped 7 bases and J dropped 8 bases, with 21 bases sitting between them. The CDR3 here is CASTPYPAGGYEQFF. The CDR3 coding sequence is TGTGCCAGCACCCCCTACCCGGCAGGGGGGTATGAGCAGTTCTTC.

V usage is TRBV2 and J usage is TRBJ1-1; D possibly corresponds to TRBD1 (6 bases). The V end lost 4 bases, the J end lost 7 bases, and 19 bases lay between the germline ends. From germline, CDR1 is SNHLY and CDR2 FYNNEI. The CDR3 sequence is 15 residues long. CDR3 sequence: CASSAPDRYFFEAFF. The CDR3 DNA sequence: TGTGCCAGCAGTGCCCCTGACAGGTATTTTTTTGAAGCTTTCTTT. The full variable domain, with the rest looked up from reference TRBV2 and TRBJ1-1, is EPEVTQTPSHQVTQMGQEVILRCVPISNHLYFYWYRQILGQKVEFLVSFYNNEISEKSEIFDDQFSVERPDGSNFTLKIRSTKLEDSAMYFCASSAPDRYFFEAFFGQGTRLTVV.

This clone was recorded many times. The rearrangement links TRBV7-8 to TRBJ1-1, with TRBD1 as a possible D gene (5 bases). The CDR3 has 14 residues. Germline V gene sequence: CDR1 SGHVS, CDR2 FQNEAQ. Trimming left V 3 bases short and J 5 bases short, with 13 bases between. The chain's CDR3 is CASSLGGRGTEAFF. CDR3 sequence (DNA): TGTGCCAGCAGCTTGGGTGGTCGGGGGACTGAAGCTTTCTTT. Supplemented by reference TRBV7-8 and TRBJ1-1, the full variable domain reads GAGVSQSPRYKVAKRGQDVALRCDPISGHVSLFWYQQALGQGPEFLTYFQNEAQLDKSGLPSDRFFAERPEGSVSTLKIQRTQQEDSAVYLCASSLGGRGTEAFFGQGTRLTVV.

The V call is TRBV5-1, the J call TRBJ2-2; 12 nucleotides agree with TRBD2. V lost 3 bases to trimming and J lost 8 bases; unmatched junction nucleotides: 5. Germline values: CDR1 SGHRS, CDR2 YFSETQ. The CDR3 has 15 amino acids. The CDR3 spells CASSSRTSGVGELFF. The CDR3 DNA follows: TGCGCCAGCAGCTCCAGGACTAGCGGGGTAGGGGAGCTGTTTTTT. Filled out from reference TRBV5-1 and TRBJ2-2, the complete variable domain reads KAGVTQTPRYLIKTRGQQVTLSCSPISGHRSVSWYQQTPGQGLQFLFEYFSETQRNKGNFPGRFSGRQFSNSRSEMNVSTLELGDSALYLCASSSRTSGVGELFFGEGSRLTVL.

The chain joins TRBV6-1 to TRBJ2-3; no reliable D call. Trimming took off 4 bases at V and 2 bases at J, with 4 bases between the two ends. The CDR3 extends over 12 amino acids. Germline V gene data show CDR1 as MNHNS and CDR2 as SASEGT. The CDR3 is CASSALTDTQYF. The DNA for the CDR3 is TGTGCCAGCAGTGCACTCACAGATACGCAGTATTTT.

J is TRBJ2-3 and V is TRBV7-6; D possibly corresponds to TRBD2 (6 bases). V lost 1 base and J 1 base, leaving 9 bases between the germline ends. CDR1 is SGHVS, CDR2 FNYEAQ, per germline. The CDR3 runs to 15 residues. The CDR3 region is CASSLEPGGTDTQYF. CDR3 bases: TGTGCCAGCAGCTTAGAGCCGGGAGGCACAGATACGCAGTATTTT.

The CDR3 DNA reads as TGTGCCAGCAGTGAACGGGACAGGGGGCATAATGGCTACACCTTC. Amino acid sequence: CASSERDRGHNGYTF. The chain links TRBV2 to TRBJ1-2, with 12 nucleotides matching TRBD1. Trimming took 2 bases from V and 6 from J; bases not matched to a gene: 4. The CDR3 contains 15 residues. The germline V gene encodes CDR1 SNHLY and CDR2 FYNNEI.

As regards this clone: Other nucleotide sequences from this sample produce the same CDR3. The chain has TRBV29-1 and TRBJ2-5, with 7 bases fitting TRBD1. Germline V CDR1 and CDR2: SQVTM, ANQGSEA. The CDR3 runs to 12 residues. The V gene end was trimmed by 6 bases and the J gene end by 2 bases; junction bases not matched to a gene: 3. CDR3 sequence: CSVRTGQETQYF. For the CDR3, the DNA is TGCAGCGTCCGGACAGGACAAGAGACCCAGTACTTC.

The chain is built from TRBV29-1 and TRBJ2-5; 7 nucleotides match TRBD2. The germline gives CDR1 SQVTM, CDR2 ANQGSEA. V shed 5 bases, J shed 2 bases, and the junction held 5 bases outside the gene matches. This CDR3 spans 13 amino acids. The CDR3 spells CSVLAAGQETQYF. CDR3 coding DNA: TGCAGCGTTCTAGCGGCGGGTCAAGAGACCCAGTACTTC.

Notes on this clone: At one of its ends the junction is not consistent with the germline gene, which may arise from a read error. The rearrangement links TRBV10-2 to TRBJ1-4, with D maybe TRBD1 (6 bases). CDR1 is WSHSY, CDR2 SAAADI, per germline. There are 13 residues in the CDR3. The CDR3: CASSGTTNEKLFF. CDR3 DNA: TGCGCCAGCAGCGGGACAACTAACGAAAAACTGTTTTTT.

J is TRBJ2-1 and V is TRBV6-5, with 10 positions matching TRBD2. CDR3 length equals 14 residues. Germline CDR1 MNHEY, CDR2 SVGAGI. V shed 6 bases and J 9 bases; nucleotides not matched to a gene: 8. The CDR3 bases are TGTGCCAGCAGCGAAGCGGGGGGGCTTGGTGAGCAGTTCTTC. Its translation is CASSEAGGLGEQFF.

The chain has TRBV7-6 and TRBJ2-5, with a tentative D call TRBD1 (6 bases). Trimming pared 1 base from V and 5 bases from J, leaving 11 bases between. CDR1 is SGHVS, CDR2 FNYEAQ, per germline. This CDR3 contains 14 residues. This CDR3 is CASSLDGGRETQYF. DNA of the CDR3: TGTGCCAGCAGCTTAGATGGGGGCCGGGAGACCCAGTACTTC.

The chain links TRBV7-9 to TRBJ2-2, with D possibly TRBD1 on 5 matching bases. The CDR3 loop spans 15 amino acids. V was clipped by 5 bases and J by 4 bases, with 14 bases between them. The germline V gene encodes CDR1 SEHNR and CDR2 FQNEAQ (reference sequence). CDR3 DNA: TGTGCCAGCAGCCACAGGTCGCCCAGCACCGGGGAGCTGTTTTTT. The encoded protein is CASSHRSPSTGELFF.

The chain combines TRBV29-1 with TRBJ2-1; D perhaps matches TRBD2 (5 bases). Between the trimmed V and J ends, which lost 4 bases and 1 base, there was a span of 8 bases. Germline lookup yields CDR1 SQVTM and CDR2 ANQGSEA. The CDR3 has 13 amino acids. Here the CDR3 reads CSVARDSYNEQFF. In DNA, the CDR3 is TGCAGCGTTGCCCGGGATTCCTACAATGAGCAGTTCTTC.

This chain links TRBV7-9 with TRBJ2-1, with 10 bases lining up with TRBD2. Losses at the gene ends were 5 bases for V and 6 bases for J; bases not matched to a gene: 19. Germline V lookup: CDR1 SEHNR, CDR2 FQNEAQ (reference sequence). The CDR3 is 19 residues long. CDR3 amino acids: CASSPMSWLAGARGNEQFF. CDR3 coding DNA: TGTGCCAGCAGCCCCATGTCTTGGCTAGCGGGGGCTAGGGGCAATGAGCAGTTCTTC.

The rearrangement uses TRBV5-4 and TRBJ2-1, with 7 nucleotides matching TRBD1. This CDR3 contains 12 residues. The V and J ends lost 3 bases and 15 bases, in that order; junction bases with no gene match: 9. Looked up from germline, CDR1 is SGHNT and CDR2 is YYREEE (reference sequence). The CDR3 DNA reads as TGTGCCAGCAGCTCGAAGACAGGGAGTAGGTTCTTC. It is translated as CASSSKTGSRFF.